The rows below give T cell receptor beta chains drawn from one sample of a study of shared clonotypes between healthy human individuals. The table came from immunoSEQ multiplex PCR; TCRdb's copy has only in-frame clones and leaves some out. The sample yields about 580,000 clones, nearly 98% seen once. Sequenced material: naive CD8+ T cells sorted from blood. The receptors shown here come from a man younger than 40 in good health. Each CDR3 is given with its conserved first and last residue. The D gene is left open where the match is weak. Clone size is stated in some rows and not others, as once, few, many or a class when expanded.

v_call	d_call	j_call	clone_size	cdr3_nt	cdr3_aa
TRBV4-3	NA	TRBJ2-1	NA	TGCGCCAGCAGCGAGGGATCAGGGGCTTACATCAATGAGCAGTTCTTC	CASSEGSGAYINEQFF
TRBV9	TRBD2	TRBJ2-1	NA	TGTGCCAGCAGCGTATCCCGGACTAGCGGATACAATGAGCAGTTCTTC	CASSVSRTSGYNEQFF
TRBV29-1	NA	TRBJ2-2	NA	TGCAGCGTCCGCGTCCAGGACGGGGAGCTGTTTTTT	CSVRVQDGELFF
TRBV11-2	NA	TRBJ2-1	NA	TGTGCCAGCAGCTTTTTAAACACGTACAATGAGCAGTTCTTC	CASSFLNTYNEQFF
TRBV7-9	NA	TRBJ2-7	NA	TGTGCCAGCAGCTTCTCGAACTACGAGCAGTACTTC	CASSFSNYEQYF
TRBV9	NA	TRBJ2-5	NA	TGTGCCAGCAGCCCCGGGGAGCGGCAAGAGACCCAGTACTTC	CASSPGERQETQYF
TRBV7-8	TRBD2	TRBJ2-2	NA	TGTGCCAGCAGCAACCCGACTAGCGGGGACAACACCGGGGAGCTGTTTTTT	CASSNPTSGDNTGELFF
TRBV25-1	NA	TRBJ1-1	NA	TGTGCCAGCAGTGAATTTGAGACGCTGAACACTGAAGCTTTCTTT	CASSEFETLNTEAFF
TRBV13	TRBD2	TRBJ2-1	NA	TGTGCCAGCAGCTCCTCGGGACTAGCGGGAGCCTACAATGAGCAGTTCTTC	CASSSSGLAGAYNEQFF
TRBV7-9	TRBD1	TRBJ1-2	NA	TGTGCCAGCAGCTTAGTAGCGGGACAGGGGATTTATGGCTACACCTTC	CASSLVAGQGIYGYTF
TRBV11-2	NA	TRBJ2-1	once	TGTGCCAGCAGCTTAAAGGGAGGTAGCGGAAAAAACAATGAGCAGTTCTTC	CASSLKGGSGKNNEQFF